These 30 T cell receptor beta chains were sequenced from one sample in a study of blood T cell repertoires in COVID-19. The table came from immunoSEQ multiplex PCR; TCRdb's copy has only in-frame clones and leaves some out. The data hold about 330,000 clones, with about 88% observed a single time. Sequences were obtained from PBMCs or T cells enriched from blood (not recorded which). The source of these receptors is a woman under 40 who had recovered from COVID-19.

The chain couples TRBV6-2 or TRBV6-3 to TRBJ1-5; TRBD1 might be the D (5 bases). Germline CDR1 MNHEY, CDR2 SVGEGT. Deletions cut 0 bases from V and 3 bases from J, with 9 bases between. The CDR3 has 15 amino acids. The DNA for the CDR3 is TGTGCCAGCAGTTACTCGTTCAGGGACAATCAGCCCCAGCATTTT. The encoded protein is CASSYSFRDNQPQHF.

This sequence joins TRBV7-2 and TRBJ1-2; no clear D gene. The V end lost 1 base, the J end lost 4 bases, and 16 bases lay between the germline ends. The CDR3 runs to 16 residues. CDR1 is SGHTA and CDR2 is FQGNSA in the germline V gene. The CDR3: CASSLESGTVRYGYTF. CDR3 bases: TGTGCCAGCAGCTTAGAGTCGGGAACGGTCCGCTATGGCTACACCTTC.

The chain employs TRBV27 and TRBJ2-1; 9 nucleotides align to TRBD1. Germline V gives CDR1 MNHEY, CDR2 SMNVEV (reference sequence). CDR3 length: 17 amino acids. V was pared by 2 bases and J by 9 bases, with 14 bases of the junction left unmatched. CDR3: CASSLIRLGQGPGEQFF. The CDR3 bases are TGTGCCAGCAGTTTAATCCGGTTGGGACAGGGTCCGGGTGAGCAGTTCTTC.

The chain joins TRBV29-1 to TRBJ1-2, with 7 bases aligning to TRBD1. Germline CDR1 is SQVTM and CDR2 is ANQGSEA. The CDR3 contains 15 residues. V dropped 8 bases and J dropped 4; count of bases not matched to a gene: 16. The DNA of the CDR3 is TGCAGCCCAGATGGAGGGGGCCGGTCAGGCTATGGCTACACCTTC. Its protein is CSPDGGGRSGYGYTF.

The chain recombines TRBV6-5 with TRBJ1-2, with 7 bases aligning to TRBD1. The CDR3 extends over 15 amino acids. V lost 0 bases, J lost 4 bases, and 5 bases stayed unmatched. CDR1 is MNHEY and CDR2 is SVGAGI in the germline V gene. The CDR3 protein is CASSYSQGPLYGYTF. CDR3 coding DNA: TGTGCCAGCAGTTACTCACAGGGGCCCCTCTATGGCTACACCTTC.

This clone came up a few times. The genes are TRBV27 and TRBJ1-2, with 10 bases fitting TRBD1. The CDR3 loop spans 15 amino acids. The germline CDR1 and CDR2 sequences are MNHEY and SMNVEV (reference sequence). The V gene end was trimmed by 2 bases and the J gene end by 8 bases; junction bases not matched to a gene: 8. As DNA, the CDR3 is TGTGCCAGCAGTTTAGCGGGACAGGGGATTTGGGGCTACACCTTC. Residues: CASSLAGQGIWGYTF.

The chain is built from TRBV5-1 and TRBJ2-3; D is possibly TRBD2 (5 bases). Trimming left V 4 bases short and J 3 bases short, with 12 bases between. From germline, CDR1 is SGHRS and CDR2 YFSETQ. The CDR3 consists of 14 residues. The CDR3 nucleotides read TGCGCCAGCAGCCCATCCACTAGAACAGATACGCAGTATTTT. Protein sequence: CASSPSTRTDTQYF.

The chain employs TRBV24-1 and TRBJ2-5, with TRBD2 matching over 12 bases. The V gene's germline CDR1 is KGHDR and CDR2 SFDVKD. V was clipped by 4 bases and J by 4 bases; unmatched bases: 6. There are 16 residues in the CDR3. The CDR3 reads CATSDQLAGGSETQYF. CDR3 nucleotide sequence: TGTGCCACCAGTGACCAACTAGCGGGGGGTTCAGAGACCCAGTACTTC.

The V call is TRBV27, the J call TRBJ1-3, with 8 bases that match TRBD1. J gave up 9 bases and V 1 base, and 17 bases lay outside the gene matches. The CDR3 spans 18 residues. Germline V lookup: CDR1 MNHEY, CDR2 SMNVEV (reference sequence). This CDR3 reads CASSLCRGLVWLGSTIYF. The CDR3 coding sequence is TGTGCCAGCAGTTTATGCAGGGGGCTGGTTTGGCTTGGGAGCACCATATATTTT.

V and J are TRBV4-1 and TRBJ2-1, with TRBD2 as a possible D gene (6 bases). Trimming stripped 5 bases from V and 5 bases from J, with 28 bases between. Germline V gene lookup returns CDR1 MGHRA and CDR2 YSYEKL. The CDR3 is made up of 19 amino acids. CDR3 nucleotides: TGCGCCAGCAGCTCCCCCCCACTTTCTACGGGGGACCTGAACAATGAGCAGTTCTTC. It translates to CASSSPPLSTGDLNNEQFF.

The chain combines TRBV2 with TRBJ1-5, with TRBD1 as a possible D gene (6 bases). The germline CDR1 and CDR2 sequences are SNHLY and FYNNEI. The CDR3 contains 12 residues. The V end was cut by 5 bases, the J end by 7 bases, with 9 bases between. The CDR3 loop is CASSPGEQPQHF. CDR3 coding DNA: TGTGCCAGCAGTCCAGGGGAGCAGCCCCAGCATTTT.

The CDR3 here is CASSEGQDNYGYTF. In DNA form, the CDR3 reads TGTGCCAGCAGTGAAGGGCAGGATAACTATGGCTACACCTTC. The J gene is TRBJ1-2, the V gene TRBV2; D unresolved. V was shortened by 1 base and J by 1 base, with 7 bases between the two germline ends. This CDR3 has 14 amino acids. Germline V gene lookup returns CDR1 SNHLY and CDR2 FYNNEI. Full variable domain (missing parts from reference TRBV2 and TRBJ1-2): EPEVTQTPSHQVTQMGQEVILRCVPISNHLYFYWYRQILGQKVEFLVSFYNNEISEKSEIFDDQFSVERPDGSNFTLKIRSTKLEDSAMYFCASSEGQDNYGYTFGSGTRLTVV.

The V call is TRBV14, the J call TRBJ2-1; 8 nucleotides line up with TRBD1. This CDR3 has 16 amino acids. J gave up 7 bases and V 0 bases, and 8 bases lay outside the gene matches. In germline, CDR1 is SGHDN, CDR2 FVKESK. CDR3 sequence: CASSQEDPGGGNEQFF. Written as DNA, the CDR3 is TGTGCCAGCAGCCAAGAAGACCCAGGGGGCGGGAATGAGCAGTTCTTC.

J is TRBJ1-4 and V is TRBV27, with D perhaps TRBD1 (5 bases). Germline CDR1 is MNHEY and CDR2 is SMNVEV (reference sequence). Trimming shortened V by 1 base and J by 2 bases, and 8 bases separated the two germline ends. This CDR3 spans 15 amino acids. CDR3 in DNA: TGTGCCAGCAGTTTATTGGCAGGGACTAATGAAAAACTGTTTTTT. Translation gives CASSLLAGTNEKLFF.

Concerning this clone itself: Other DNA sequences in this specimen translate into the identical CDR3. DNA for the CDR3: TGTGCCAGCAGCTTAGACAGGGGCGGCGGGGAGCTGTTTTTT. It is translated as CASSLDRGGGELFF. This sequence joins TRBV11-3 and TRBJ2-2, with D possibly being TRBD1 (6 bases). Trimming removed 0 bases at V and 7 bases at J, with 9 bases between. Germline CDR1 SGHNT, CDR2 YENEEA. The CDR3 is 14 residues long.

The genes are TRBV5-1 and TRBJ1-2, with TRBD1 matching over 8 bases. CDR3 length equals 13 residues. In germline, CDR1 is SGHRS, CDR2 YFSETQ. Germline trimming cut 4 bases from V and 8 bases from J; bases unmatched to any gene: 7. The CDR3 DNA reads as TGCGCCAGCAGCCTAGGACAGGGTGAAGGCTACACCTTC. This codes for CASSLGQGEGYTF.

In its sample, this clone was seen a few times. The chain combines TRBV19 with TRBJ2-2; D not resolved. The CDR3 runs 15 residues. Germline assignment: CDR1 LNHDA and CDR2 SQIVND (reference sequence). V gave up 1 base and J gave up 1 base, with 7 bases separating them. This CDR3 is CASSIALGNTGELFF. The DNA of the CDR3 is TGTGCCAGTAGTATAGCCCTAGGGAACACCGGGGAGCTGTTTTTT.

The gene calls are TRBV7-6 and TRBJ2-5, with D maybe TRBD2 (7 bases). This CDR3 is 15 amino acids long. V dropped 1 base and J dropped 4 bases, with 13 bases sitting between them. CDR1 is SGHVS and CDR2 is FNYEAQ in the germline V gene. The CDR3 loop is CASSLEIRGGETQYF. CDR3 coding DNA: TGTGCCAGCAGCTTAGAGATAAGGGGGGGAGAGACCCAGTACTTC.

This clone appeared once. V is TRBV9 and J is TRBJ1-3; 8 bases map to TRBD1. V was pared by 4 bases and J by 2 bases, with 5 bases of the junction left unmatched. This CDR3 is 15 amino acids long. Germline assignment: CDR1 SGDLS and CDR2 YYNGEE. CDR3: CASSISQGAGNTIYF. DNA for the CDR3: TGTGCCAGCAGCATCTCACAGGGGGCTGGAAACACCATATATTTT.

V usage is TRBV7-2 and J usage is TRBJ2-1, with D perhaps TRBD2 (7 bases). CDR1 is SGHTA, CDR2 FQGNSA, per germline. The CDR3 spans 13 residues. V was cut by 1 base and J by 13 bases, with 14 bases left in between. The CDR3 here is CASSLEQGRGQFF. Here the CDR3 DNA reads TGTGCCAGCAGCTTAGAGCAGGGGAGGGGACAGTTCTTC.

This rearrangement joins TRBV7-2 to TRBJ2-1; D is possibly TRBD2 (6 bases). CDR1 and CDR2 from the germline V gene are SGHTA and FQGNSA. The CDR3 runs to 15 residues. V was shortened by 3 bases and J by 5 bases, with 14 bases between the two germline ends. The CDR3 is CASSFLPGENNEQFF. The CDR3 coding sequence is TGTGCCAGCAGCTTTTTGCCGGGGGAAAACAATGAGCAGTTCTTC.

The V call is TRBV5-5, the J call TRBJ1-5, with D possibly being TRBD1 (6 bases). The CDR3 consists of 15 residues. The germline V gene encodes CDR1 SGHKS and CDR2 YYEKEE (reference sequence). The germline V and J ends were trimmed by 4 bases and 2 bases, with 13 bases remaining between them. The CDR3: CASSVRGGRNQPQHF. The CDR3 DNA reads as TGTGCCAGCAGCGTAAGAGGGGGACGCAATCAGCCCCAGCATTTT.

The V and J genes are TRBV5-1 and TRBJ2-3, with D uncertain. Germline V gene sequence: CDR1 SGHRS, CDR2 YFSETQ. The V and J ends lost 6 bases and 0 bases respectively, with 14 bases between them. This CDR3 has 15 residues. Here the CDR3 DNA reads TGCGCCAGCATTAGAGAGTCCCCTAGCACAGATACGCAGTATTTT. Translated: CASIRESPSTDTQYF. Full variable domain (missing parts from reference TRBV5-1 and TRBJ2-3): KAGVTQTPRYLIKTRGQQVTLSCSPISGHRSVSWYQQTPGQGLQFLFEYFSETQRNKGNFPGRFSGRQFSNSRSEMNVSTLELGDSALYLCASIRESPSTDTQYFGPGTRLTVL.

The chain has TRBV28 and TRBJ2-5, with TRBD1 matching 8 bases. CDR1 and CDR2 from the germline V gene are MDHEN and SYDVKM. V was clipped by 1 base and J by 5 bases; unmatched bases: 6. The CDR3 consists of 15 residues. CDR3 sequence: CASSLSGQGRETQYF. Written as DNA, the CDR3 is TGTGCCAGCAGTTTATCAGGACAGGGTAGGGAGACCCAGTACTTC.

The chain uses TRBV6-2 or TRBV6-3 and TRBJ2-7, with a tentative D call TRBD1 (6 bases). Looked up from germline, CDR1 is MNHEY and CDR2 is SVGEGT. CDR3 size: 12 residues. The V and J ends lost 6 bases and 5 bases respectively, with 11 bases between them. CDR3 coding DNA: TGTGCCAGCAGCAACTACAGGGACGAGCAGTACTTC. Protein: CASSNYRDEQYF.

This clone was detected only once. The rearrangement joins TRBV7-9 to TRBJ2-7; 7 bases are a match to TRBD1. J gave up 1 base and V 5 bases, and 5 bases lay outside the gene matches. The CDR3 totals 14 residues. The germline CDR1 and CDR2 sequences are SEHNR and FQNEAQ (reference sequence). This CDR3 is CASSLMDRSYEQYF. The CDR3 nucleotides are TGTGCCAGCAGCCTGATGGACAGGTCCTACGAGCAGTACTTC.

V gene TRBV30 combines with J gene TRBJ2-5, with D maybe TRBD2 (6 bases). Trimming removed 2 bases from V and 5 bases from J, with 15 bases in between. The CDR3 covers 14 residues. Germline V gene sequence: CDR1 GTSNPN, CDR2 SVGIG (reference sequence). The CDR3 DNA follows: TGTGCCTGGAGTAGCGTGGGGAGGTGGGAGACCCAGTACTTC. Protein sequence: CAWSSVGRWETQYF.

The chain employs TRBV24-1 and TRBJ1-6, with D maybe TRBD1 (6 bases). Germline CDR1 KGHDR, CDR2 SFDVKD. V was cut by 12 bases and J by 6 bases, with 17 bases left in between. The CDR3 runs to 14 residues. CDR3 DNA sequence: TGTGCCCCTACTCCGGACAGCCTTAATTCACCCCTCCACTTT. It encodes CAPTPDSLNSPLHF.

This clone was recorded once. The CDR3: CASSQDRELNQPQHF. The CDR3 DNA reads as TGCGCCAGCAGCCAAGATCGGGAACTCAATCAGCCCCAGCATTTT. The rearrangement uses TRBV4-3 and TRBJ1-5; D gene ambiguous. The CDR3 runs 15 residues. V gave up 0 bases and J gave up 3 bases, with 9 bases separating them. Germline CDR1 is LGHNA and CDR2 is YSLEER.

The rearrangement links TRBV23-1 to TRBJ1-4; 10 bases line up with TRBD1. TRBV23-1 is an ORF for which the function is uncertain. The CDR3 has 18 amino acids. With 5 bases clipped from V and 4 bases from J, the junction kept 13 bases outside the gene matches. The chain's CDR3 is CASSCPGTGEEVNEKLFF. The CDR3 bases are TGCGCCAGCAGTTGCCCCGGGACAGGGGAGGAGGTTAATGAAAAACTGTTTTTT.